Listed here is a single T cell receptor beta chain. Its antigen is as yet unknown. TCR beta CDR3 regions were amplified from RNA transcripts. First-round RT-PCR with HTBI primers preceded a second-round multiplex PCR. TCRdb reprocessed the multiplex PCR reads with MiXCR, giving one entry per CDR3 protein. The sample has about 410,000 distinct CDR3 sequences, 15% to 20% seen once. The sample is drawn from a study of Graves' ophthalmopathy and Graves' hyperthyroidism. General study points: In blood, most expanded thyroid clonotypes above 0.001 frequency were also detected.

Germline trimming cut 10 bases from V and 6 bases from J; bases unmatched to any gene: 3. The germline V gene encodes CDR1 MNHNS and CDR2 SASEGT. The CDR3 covers 14 residues. The rearrangement joins TRBV6-1 to TRBJ2-2; 15 bases agree with TRBD2. This receptor was taken from a woman between 18 and 29 years old with Graves' ophthalmopathy. The specimen sequenced was peripheral blood. CDR3 in amino acids: CATRTSGRAGELFF. Written as DNA, the CDR3 is TGTGCCACCCGGACTAGCGGGAGGGCCGGGGAGCTGTTTTTT.